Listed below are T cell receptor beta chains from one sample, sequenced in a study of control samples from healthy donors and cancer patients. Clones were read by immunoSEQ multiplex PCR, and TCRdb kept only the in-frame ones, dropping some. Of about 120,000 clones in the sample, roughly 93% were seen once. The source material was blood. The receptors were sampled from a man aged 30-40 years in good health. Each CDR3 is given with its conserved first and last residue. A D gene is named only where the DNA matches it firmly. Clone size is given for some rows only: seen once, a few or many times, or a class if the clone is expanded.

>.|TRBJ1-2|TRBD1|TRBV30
CAWGTGGNYGYTF
TGTGCCTGGGGAACAGGGGGAAACTATGGCTACACCTTC
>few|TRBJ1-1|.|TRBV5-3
CARSLIVTGLAEAFF
TGTGCCAGAAGCTTAATTGTGACAGGTTTGGCTGAAGCTTTCTTT
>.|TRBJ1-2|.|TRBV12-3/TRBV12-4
CATQPGAKGGYTF
TGTGCCACCCAGCCAGGGGCGAAGGGTGGCTACACCTTC
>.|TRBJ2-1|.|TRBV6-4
CASSEMPYNEQFF
TGTGCCAGCAGTGAAATGCCCTACAATGAGCAGTTCTTC
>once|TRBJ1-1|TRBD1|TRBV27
CASRSRGGWTEAFF
TGTGCCAGCAGATCCAGGGGGGGATGGACTGAAGCTTTCTTT
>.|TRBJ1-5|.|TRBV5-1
CASSLGTGETQHF
TGCGCCAGCAGCTTGGGGACGGGGGAGACCCAGCATTTT
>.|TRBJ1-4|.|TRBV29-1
CIACQGVKLFF
TGCATCGCCTGTCAGGGTGTGAAACTGTTTTTT
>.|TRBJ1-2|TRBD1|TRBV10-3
CAIRGQGASGYTF
TGTGCCATCAGGGGACAGGGGGCTAGTGGCTACACCTTC
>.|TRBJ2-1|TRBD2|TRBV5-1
CASSPAGTIYNEQFF
TGCGCCAGCAGCCCTGCCGGGACTATTTACAATGAGCAGTTCTTC
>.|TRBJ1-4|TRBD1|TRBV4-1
CASSQVVGGFREKLFF
TGCGCCAGCAGCCAAGTAGTAGGGGGCTTTCGCGAAAAACTGTTTTTT
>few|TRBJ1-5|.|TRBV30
CAWGRTQGPQHF
TGTGCCTGGGGCAGGACCCAAGGGCCCCAGCATTTT
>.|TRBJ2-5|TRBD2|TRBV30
CAWDGGSWETQYF
TGTGCCTGGGACGGGGGGTCTTGGGAGACCCAGTACTTC
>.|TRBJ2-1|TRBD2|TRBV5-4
CASSLVTSGEQFF
TGTGCCAGCAGCTTGGTAACTAGCGGTGAGCAGTTCTTC
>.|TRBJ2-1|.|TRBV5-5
CASSLFRQYNEQFF
TGTGCCAGCAGCTTGTTTCGACAGTACAATGAGCAGTTCTTC
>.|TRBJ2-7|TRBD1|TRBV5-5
CASSPGQGVYEQYF
TGTGCCAGCAGCCCGGGACAGGGGGTCTACGAGCAGTACTTC
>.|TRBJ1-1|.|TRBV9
CASSVAWDTQNTEAFF
TGTGCCAGCAGCGTAGCCTGGGACACTCAAAACACTGAAGCTTTCTTT
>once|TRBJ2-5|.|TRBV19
CASSILGADGAQYF
TGTGCCAGTAGTATATTAGGCGCGGATGGGGCCCAGTACTTC
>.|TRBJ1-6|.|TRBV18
CASSPLQAGDSPLHF
TGTGCCAGCTCACCATTGCAGGCAGGGGATTCACCCCTCCACTTT
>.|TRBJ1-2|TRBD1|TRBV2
CASNNRPTGGGYKGYTF
TGTGCCAGCAATAACCGCCCGACAGGGGGAGGATATAAAGGCTACACCTTC
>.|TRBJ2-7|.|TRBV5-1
CASSSRRVAAYEQYF
TGCGCCAGCAGCTCGCGCAGGGTAGCCGCCTACGAGCAGTACTTC
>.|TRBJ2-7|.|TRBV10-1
CASIDVREILYEQYF
TGCGCCAGCATAGACGTCAGGGAAATACTCTACGAGCAGTACTTC
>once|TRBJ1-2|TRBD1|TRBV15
CATSRGRGQGEYGYTF
TGTGCCACCAGCAGGGGAAGGGGGCAGGGTGAATATGGCTACACCTTC
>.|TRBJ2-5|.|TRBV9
CASSVGMEGTQYF
TGTGCCAGCAGCGTTGGGATGGAGGGGACCCAGTACTTC
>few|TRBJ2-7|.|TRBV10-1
CASSEGNGDEQYF
TGCGCCAGCAGTGAGGGAAACGGTGACGAGCAGTACTTC
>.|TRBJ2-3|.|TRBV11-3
CASSIPLTSSSTDTQYF
TGTGCCAGCAGCATTCCCCTTACTAGCTCCAGCACAGATACGCAGTATTTT
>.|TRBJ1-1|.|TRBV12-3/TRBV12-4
CASSFPSRTEAFF
TGTGCCAGCAGTTTCCCAAGTCGCACTGAAGCTTTCTTT
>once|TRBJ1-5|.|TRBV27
CASSLPGGQPQHF
TGTGCCAGCAGTTTACCGGGCGGACAGCCCCAGCATTTT
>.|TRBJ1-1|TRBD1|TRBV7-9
CASSPGGQGATEAFF
TGTGCCAGCAGCCCGGGGGGGCAGGGGGCCACTGAAGCTTTCTTT
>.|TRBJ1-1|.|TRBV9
CASSVEGSNTEAFF
TGTGCCAGCAGCGTAGAAGGGTCCAACACTGAAGCTTTCTTT
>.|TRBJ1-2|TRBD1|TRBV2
CASSEVVYRAGGDYGYTF
TGTGCCAGCAGTGAAGTGGTTTATCGAGCAGGGGGGGACTATGGCTACACCTTC
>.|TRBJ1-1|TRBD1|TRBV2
CASGMTGINTEAFF
TGTGCCAGCGGTATGACAGGGATAAACACTGAAGCTTTCTTT
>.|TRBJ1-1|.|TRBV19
CASSWGDTEAFF
TGTGCCAGTAGTTGGGGGGACACTGAAGCTTTCTTT
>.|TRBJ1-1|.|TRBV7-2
CASSFGTEAFF
TGTGCCAGCAGCTTTGGTACTGAAGCTTTCTTT
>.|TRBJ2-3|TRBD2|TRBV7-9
CASSLAGGPSDTQYF
TGTGCCAGCAGCCTAGCGGGGGGGCCGTCAGATACGCAGTATTTT
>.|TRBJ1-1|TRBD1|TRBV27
CASSLIWTGNTEAFF
TGTGCCAGCAGTTTAATTTGGACAGGGAACACTGAAGCTTTCTTT
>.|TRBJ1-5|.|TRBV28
CASTNRAPNQPQHF
TGTGCCAGCACGAACAGGGCCCCCAATCAGCCCCAGCATTTT
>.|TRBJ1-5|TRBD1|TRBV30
CAWSVPGQAITSNQPQHF
TGTGCCTGGAGTGTACCGGGACAGGCGATCACGAGCAATCAGCCCCAGCATTTT
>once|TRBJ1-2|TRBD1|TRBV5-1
CASSLRTGGGENGYTF
TGCGCCAGCAGCTTGAGGACAGGGGGCGGGGAGAATGGCTACACCTTC
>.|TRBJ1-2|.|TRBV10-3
CAISELEKTNYGYTF
TGTGCCATCAGTGAGTTAGAGAAGACTAACTATGGCTACACCTTC
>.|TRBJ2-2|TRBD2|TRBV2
CASRGATSGGLGAGELFF
TGTGCCAGCAGAGGGGCGACTAGCGGGGGGCTCGGGGCCGGGGAGCTGTTTTTT
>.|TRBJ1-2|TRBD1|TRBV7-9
CASSLPRDRRDYGYTF
TGTGCCAGCAGCTTACCTAGGGACAGGAGGGACTATGGCTACACCTTC
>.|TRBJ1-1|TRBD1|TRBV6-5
CASSSPGRGMNTEAFF
TGTGCCAGCAGTTCTCCCGGCAGGGGGATGAACACTGAAGCTTTCTTT
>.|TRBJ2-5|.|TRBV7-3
CASSLSALPGETQYF
TGTGCCAGCAGCTTAAGCGCCCTTCCAGGAGAGACCCAGTACTTC
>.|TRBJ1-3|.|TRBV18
CASSPVKGGNTIYF
TGTGCCAGCTCACCGGTGAAGGGTGGAAACACCATATATTTT
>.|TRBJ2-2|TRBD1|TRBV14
CASSQGGTALNTGELFF
TGTGCCAGCAGCCAAGGGGGGACAGCCTTAAACACCGGGGAGCTGTTTTTT
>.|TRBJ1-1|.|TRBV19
CASRRLNTEAFF
TGTGCCAGTAGGCGTCTGAACACTGAAGCTTTCTTT
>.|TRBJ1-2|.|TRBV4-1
CASSPPRERGGYGYTF
TGCGCCAGCAGCCCACCTCGGGAAAGGGGGGGCTATGGCTACACCTTC
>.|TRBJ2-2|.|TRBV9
CASSQSLGGQHNTGELFF
TGTGCCAGCTCTCAGTCTCTTGGGGGCCAACACAACACCGGGGAGCTGTTTTTT
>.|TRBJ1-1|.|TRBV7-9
CASSPRQANMNTEAFF
TGTGCCAGCAGCCCCCGACAGGCCAATATGAACACTGAAGCTTTCTTT
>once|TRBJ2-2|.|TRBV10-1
CASSEGGGGNTGELFF
TGCGCCAGCAGTGAGGGTGGAGGGGGCAACACCGGGGAGCTGTTTTTT
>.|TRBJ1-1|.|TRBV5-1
CASSLVGISSEAFF
TGCGCCAGCAGCTTGGTGGGGATTAGTAGCGAAGCTTTCTTT
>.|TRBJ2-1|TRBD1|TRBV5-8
CASSQGGQGFGDEQFF
TGTGCCAGCAGCCAAGGTGGACAGGGGTTCGGAGATGAGCAGTTCTTC
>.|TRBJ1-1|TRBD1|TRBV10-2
CASSVQGAATEAFF
TGCGCCAGCAGTGTTCAGGGGGCGGCCACTGAAGCTTTCTTT
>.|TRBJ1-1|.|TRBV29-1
CSVGLGGRRSFF
TGCAGCGTTGGGTTAGGGGGTCGTCGGTCTTTCTTT
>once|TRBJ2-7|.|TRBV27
CASSPSVPAGSYEQYF
TGTGCCAGCAGTCCATCAGTCCCGGCGGGCTCCTACGAGCAGTACTTC